This entry lists 7 T cell receptor beta chains sequenced from one sample in a study of blood T cell repertoires in COVID-19. Here immunoSEQ multiplex PCR was the method, and the copy in TCRdb shows in-frame clones only, minus some. The sample consists of fewer than 350,000 clones, 75% to 95% of them appearing once. The material sequenced was peripheral blood. The origin of the receptors is a woman aged 25-40 years with COVID-19, enrolled during active disease.

This clone turned up a few times. The rearrangement joins TRBV20-1 to TRBJ1-1; maybe TRBD1 (6 bases). With 2 bases removed from V and 11 bases from J, the gap between germline ends came to 9 bases. The CDR3 runs 10 residues. The germline V gene encodes CDR1 DFQATT and CDR2 SNEGSKA (reference sequence). The CDR3 is CSARTGNAFF. In nucleotides, the CDR3 is TGCAGTGCTAGAACAGGGAACGCTTTCTTT.

CDR3 region: CASTITYLSYEQYF. The CDR3 coding sequence is TGTGCCAGTACCATCACCTACCTCTCCTACGAGCAGTACTTC. The chain links TRBV19 to TRBJ2-7; D call uncertain. CDR1 and CDR2 from the germline V gene are LNHDA and SQIVND (reference sequence). The CDR3 is 14 amino acids. The germline V and J ends were trimmed by 7 bases and 0 bases, with 13 bases remaining between them.

The chain recombines TRBV6-5 with TRBJ2-1, with 9 bases aligning to TRBD1. Per germline, CDR1 MNHEY and CDR2 SVGAGI. There are 14 residues in the CDR3. The junction had 5 bases not matched to a gene; V was cut back by 6 bases and J by 5 bases. As DNA, the CDR3 is TGTGCCAGCAGGGGGACAGGGATGAACAATGAGCAGTTCTTC. It encodes CASRGTGMNNEQFF.

The chain uses TRBV5-1 and TRBJ2-5; 9 bases fit TRBD1. Germline V gives CDR1 SGHRS, CDR2 YFSETQ. The V gene end was trimmed by 3 bases and the J gene end by 5 bases; junction bases not matched to a gene: 8. This CDR3 has 15 amino acids. The CDR3 loop reads CASSSRGTGLETQYF. CDR3 in DNA: TGCGCCAGCAGCTCCAGGGGGACAGGGTTGGAGACCCAGTACTTC. The whole variable domain, filled in from reference TRBV5-1 and TRBJ2-5, reads KAGVTQTPRYLIKTRGQQVTLSCSPISGHRSVSWYQQTPGQGLQFLFEYFSETQRNKGNFPGRFSGRQFSNSRSEMNVSTLELGDSALYLCASSSRGTGLETQYFGPGTRLLVL.

J is TRBJ2-1 and V is TRBV4-3, with 8 bases matching TRBD2. This CDR3 spans 17 amino acids. Germline CDR1 LGHNA, CDR2 YSLEER. The V and J ends lost 1 base and 9 bases, in that order; junction bases with no gene match: 14. Here the CDR3 reads CASSQVKLGLAGGEQFF. For the CDR3, the DNA is TGCGCCAGCAGCCAAGTTAAACTCGGACTAGCTGGGGGTGAGCAGTTCTTC.

V is TRBV7-9 and J is TRBJ2-1, with D possibly TRBD1 on 6 matching bases. V was shortened by 7 bases and J by 7 bases, with 11 bases between the two germline ends. CDR3 length equals 12 residues. CDR1 is SEHNR, CDR2 FQNEAQ, per germline (reference sequence). CDR3 protein: CASTYTGNEQFF. The CDR3 nucleotides read TGTGCCAGCACCTATACAGGGAATGAGCAGTTCTTC.

V gene TRBV10-3 combines with J gene TRBJ2-7, with a tentative D call TRBD2 (6 bases). V was clipped by 7 bases and J by 0 bases, with 13 bases between them. The V gene's germline CDR1 is ENHRY and CDR2 SYGVKD. The CDR3 has 14 amino acids. The CDR3 DNA follows: TGTGCCATCATGGGGACTGCCGCCTCCTACGAGCAGTACTTC. Residues: CAIMGTAASYEQYF.